This is a list of T cell receptor beta chains from one sample in a study of regulatory T cells in long-lasting Graves disease. TCRdb re-called the multiplex PCR reads with MiXCR, one entry per CDR3 protein. The table lists more than 650,000 distinct CDR3 sequences, roughly 30% of them singletons, with roughly 40% in the top ten. The starting material was peripheral blood mononuclear cells (PBMCs), obtained when the disease was refractory, from a patient treated with antithyroid drugs. The source is a female donor with Graves disease. Each CDR3 is given with its conserved first and last residue.

V	J	CDR3
TRBV7-9	TRBJ1-1	CASSRQGIITLNTEAFF
TRBV5-1	TRBJ2-6	CASTRSTSGNSGANVLTF
TRBV11-2	TRBJ2-3	CASSFSRDTQYF
TRBV19	TRBJ2-2	CASSRYTGDTGELFF
TRBV19	TRBJ2-7	CASSIDGGSYEQYF
TRBV18	TRBJ2-7	CASSPGIGGSGEQYF
TRBV12-3/TRBV12-4	TRBJ1-2	CASSAGTGRLYGYTF
TRBV12-3/TRBV12-4	TRBJ1-4	CASSHRATNEKLFF
TRBV28	TRBJ1-5	CASSLRSAGHNQPQHF
TRBV19	TRBJ1-6	CASSIEAGDSPLHF
TRBV9	TRBJ1-1	CASSVGQDNTEAFF
TRBV9	TRBJ2-5	CASSPRQGEGETQYF
TRBV6-2/TRBV6-3	TRBJ1-3	CASSWRDTSGNTIYF
TRBV27	TRBJ2-7	CASSLERVFVGYEQYF
TRBV10-2	TRBJ1-2	CASSEPGGDGYTF